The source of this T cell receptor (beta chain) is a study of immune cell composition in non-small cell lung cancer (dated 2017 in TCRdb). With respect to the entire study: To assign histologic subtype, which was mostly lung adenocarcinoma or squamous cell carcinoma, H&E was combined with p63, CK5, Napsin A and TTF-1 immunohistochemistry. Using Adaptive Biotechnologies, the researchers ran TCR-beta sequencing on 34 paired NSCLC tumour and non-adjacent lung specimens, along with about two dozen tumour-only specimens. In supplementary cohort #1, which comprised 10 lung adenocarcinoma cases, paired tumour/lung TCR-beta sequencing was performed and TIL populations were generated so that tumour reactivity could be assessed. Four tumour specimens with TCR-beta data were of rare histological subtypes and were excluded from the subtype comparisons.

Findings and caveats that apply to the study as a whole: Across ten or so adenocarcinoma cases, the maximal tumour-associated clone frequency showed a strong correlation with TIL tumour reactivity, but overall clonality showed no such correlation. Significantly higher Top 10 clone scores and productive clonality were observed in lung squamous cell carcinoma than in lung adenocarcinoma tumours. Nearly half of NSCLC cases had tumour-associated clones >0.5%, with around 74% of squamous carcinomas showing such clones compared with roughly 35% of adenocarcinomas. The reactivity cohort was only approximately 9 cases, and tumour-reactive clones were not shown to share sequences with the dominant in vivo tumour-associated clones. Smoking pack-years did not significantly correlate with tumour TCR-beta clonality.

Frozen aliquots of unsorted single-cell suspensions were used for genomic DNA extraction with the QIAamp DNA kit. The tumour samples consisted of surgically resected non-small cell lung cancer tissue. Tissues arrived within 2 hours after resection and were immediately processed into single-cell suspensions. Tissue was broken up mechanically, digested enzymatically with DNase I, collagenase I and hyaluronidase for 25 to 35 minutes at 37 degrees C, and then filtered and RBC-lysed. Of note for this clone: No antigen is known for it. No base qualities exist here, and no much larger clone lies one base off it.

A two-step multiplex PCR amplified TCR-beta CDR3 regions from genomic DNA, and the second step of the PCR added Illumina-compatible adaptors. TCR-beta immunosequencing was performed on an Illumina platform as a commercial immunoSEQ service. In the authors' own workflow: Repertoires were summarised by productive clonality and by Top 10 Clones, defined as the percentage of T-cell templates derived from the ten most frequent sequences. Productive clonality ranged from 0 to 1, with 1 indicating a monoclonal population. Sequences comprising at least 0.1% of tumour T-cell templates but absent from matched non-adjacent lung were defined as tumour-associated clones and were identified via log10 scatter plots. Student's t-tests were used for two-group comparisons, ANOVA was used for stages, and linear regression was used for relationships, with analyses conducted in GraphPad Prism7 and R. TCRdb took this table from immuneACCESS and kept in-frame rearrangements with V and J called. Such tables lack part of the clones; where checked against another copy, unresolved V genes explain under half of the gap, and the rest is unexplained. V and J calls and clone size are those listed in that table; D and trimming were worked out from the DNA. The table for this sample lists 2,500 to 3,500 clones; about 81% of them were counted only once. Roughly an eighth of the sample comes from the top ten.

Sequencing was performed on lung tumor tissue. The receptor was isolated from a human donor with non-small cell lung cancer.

The DNA sequence is TGTGCCAGTAGTGAGCGGACTTACTACGAGCAGTACTTC. Its amino acids are CASSERTYYEQYF. Recombination joined TRBV19 with TRBJ2-7; the D region possibly corresponds to TRBD2 (5 bases align). The germline V gene (reference sequence) yields LNHDA for CDR1 and SQIVND for CDR2. The CDR3 numbers 13 residues from cysteine through phenylalanine. The CDR3 DNA has 39 bases and is translated from base 1. Between the V and J ends, shortened by 5 bases and 3 bases respectively, the junction contains 11 bases. Where the CDR3 stops, the reference TRBV19 and TRBJ2-7 genes take over; the full variable domain is DGGITQSPKYLFRKEGQNVTLSCEQNLNHDAMYWYRQDPGQGLRLIYYSQIVNDFQKGDIAEGYSVSREKKESFPLTVTSAQKNPTAFYLCASSERTYYEQYFGPGTRLTVT.